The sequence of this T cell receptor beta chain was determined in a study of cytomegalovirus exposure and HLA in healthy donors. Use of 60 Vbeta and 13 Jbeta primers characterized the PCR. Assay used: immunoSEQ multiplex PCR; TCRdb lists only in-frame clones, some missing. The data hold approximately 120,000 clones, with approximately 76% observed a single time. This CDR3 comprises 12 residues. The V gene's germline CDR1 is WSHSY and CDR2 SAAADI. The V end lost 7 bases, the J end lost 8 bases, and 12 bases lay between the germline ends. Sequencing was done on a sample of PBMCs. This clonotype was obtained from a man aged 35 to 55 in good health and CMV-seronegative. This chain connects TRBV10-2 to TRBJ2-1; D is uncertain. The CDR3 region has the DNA TGCGCCAGCACCACGGTACGCCATGAGCAGTTCTTC. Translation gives CASTTVRHEQFF.